This T cell receptor (beta chain) was captured in a study of cytomegalovirus exposure and HLA in healthy donors. Turning to the study itself: Both the approximately 130 validation repertoires and the approximately 700 first-cohort repertoires used the same platform, as reported by a later analysis.

This clone appeared a single time. TCRdb's copy holds only in-frame clones and misses some; the assay was immunoSEQ multiplex PCR. Here the sample spans about 190,000 clones, 80% to 85% being singletons. Germline V gene sequence: CDR1 SGHVS, CDR2 FNYEAQ. V was clipped by 0 bases and J by 5 bases; unmatched bases: 9. This CDR3 contains 18 residues. Material for sequencing was PBMCs. This rearrangement joins TRBV7-6 to TRBJ2-2, with 10 nucleotides matching TRBD2. The receptor was isolated from a woman aged 18-35 years in good health and CMV-seropositive. Here the CDR3 reads CASSLAAGGPRGTGELFF. The CDR3 DNA reads TGTGCCAGCAGCTTAGCAGCGGGGGGGCCTAGAGGGACCGGGGAGCTGTTTTTT. Drawing the rest from reference TRBV7-6 and TRBJ2-2, the complete variable domain is GAGVSQSPRYKVTKRGQDVALRCDPISGHVSLYWYRQALGQGPEFLTYFNYEAQQDKSGLPNDRFSAERPEGSISTLTIQRTEQRDSAMYRCASSLAAGGPRGTGELFFGEGSRLTVL.